This TCR beta chain was identified in a study of OX40 agonist ivuxolimab in advanced cancers. Study overall: Ivuxolimab, an antibody that agonizes OX40 (CD134), was administered to the patients. Cohort: about 82% men, mean age about 62, aged about 23 to 80.

The data were produced by immunoSEQ multiplex PCR, yet TCRdb's version contains in-frame clones alone and is incomplete. Of tens of thousands of clones detected, over 60% appear once; the ten largest clones hold approximately 15%. Overall study results and limits: Nonresponders included some who also had low normalized T-cell clonal expansion.

A word on this clone: Its antigen is undetermined.

Systemic immunosuppression or a history of autoimmune disease excluded patients. The CDR3 runs 19 residues. CDR1 and CDR2 (germline): SEHNR, FQNEAQ (reference sequence). V lost 4 bases, J lost 3 bases, and 17 bases stayed unmatched. The receptor was derived from an adult with an advanced solid tumor such as melanoma, head and neck, liver or kidney cancer. V and J are TRBV7-9 and TRBJ2-3; TRBD2 aligns across 9 bases. The starting material was CD4+ or CD8+ T cells sorted from blood, obtained in a trial of the OX40 agonist ivuxolimab. The CDR3 bases are TGTGCCAGCAGCTCCCCCCCCCAGCGGGGGGCCCCTCGGACAGATACGCAGTATTTT. This encodes CASSSPPQRGAPRTDTQYF.